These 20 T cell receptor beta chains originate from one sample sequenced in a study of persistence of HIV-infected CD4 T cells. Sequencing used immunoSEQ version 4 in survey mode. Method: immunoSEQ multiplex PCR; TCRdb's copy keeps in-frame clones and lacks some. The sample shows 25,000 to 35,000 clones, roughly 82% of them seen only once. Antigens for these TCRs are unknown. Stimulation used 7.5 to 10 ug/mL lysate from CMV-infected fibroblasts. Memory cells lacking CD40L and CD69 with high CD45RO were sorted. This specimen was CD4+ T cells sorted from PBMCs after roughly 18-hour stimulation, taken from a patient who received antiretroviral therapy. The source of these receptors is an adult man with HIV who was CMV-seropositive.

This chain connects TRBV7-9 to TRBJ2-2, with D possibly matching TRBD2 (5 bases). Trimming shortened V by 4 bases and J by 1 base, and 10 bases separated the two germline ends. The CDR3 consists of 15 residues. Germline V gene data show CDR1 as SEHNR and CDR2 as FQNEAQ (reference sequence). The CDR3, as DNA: TGTGCCAGCAGCTCTCGCCGGGAGAACACCGGGGAGCTGTTTTTT. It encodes CASSSRRENTGELFF. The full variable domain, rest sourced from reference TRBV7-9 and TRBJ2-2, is DTGVSQNPRHKITKRGQNVTFRCDPISEHNRLYWYRQTLGQGPEFLTYFQNEAQLEKSRLLSDRFSAERPKGSFSTLEIQRTEQGDSAMYLCASSSRRENTGELFFGEGSRLTVL.

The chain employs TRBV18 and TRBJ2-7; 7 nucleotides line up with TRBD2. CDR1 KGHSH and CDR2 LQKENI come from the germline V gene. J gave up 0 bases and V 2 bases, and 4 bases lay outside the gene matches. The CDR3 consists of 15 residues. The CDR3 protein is CASSPTGGLSYEQYF. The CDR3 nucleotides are TGTGCCAGCTCACCAACGGGAGGTCTCTCCTACGAGCAGTACTTC.

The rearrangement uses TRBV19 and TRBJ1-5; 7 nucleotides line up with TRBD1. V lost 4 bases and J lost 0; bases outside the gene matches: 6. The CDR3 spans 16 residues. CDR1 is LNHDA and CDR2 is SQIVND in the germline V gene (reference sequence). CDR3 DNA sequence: TGTGCCAGTAGTACCCGACAGGGCTTTAGCAATCAGCCCCAGCATTTT. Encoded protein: CASSTRQGFSNQPQHF.

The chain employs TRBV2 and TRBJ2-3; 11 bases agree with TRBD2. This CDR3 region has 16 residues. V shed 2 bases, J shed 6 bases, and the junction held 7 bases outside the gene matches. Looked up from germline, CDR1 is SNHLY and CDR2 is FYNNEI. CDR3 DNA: TGTGCCAGCAGTGAATTGGCTAGCGGGGGGAGGGATACGCAGTATTTT. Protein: CASSELASGGRDTQYF.

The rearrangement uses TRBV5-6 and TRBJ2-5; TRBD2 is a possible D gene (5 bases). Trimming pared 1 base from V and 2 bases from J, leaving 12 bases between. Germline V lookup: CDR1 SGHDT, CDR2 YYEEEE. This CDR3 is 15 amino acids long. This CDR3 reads CASSLKSGRQETQYF. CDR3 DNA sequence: TGTGCCAGCAGCTTGAAGTCGGGAAGGCAAGAGACCCAGTACTTC.

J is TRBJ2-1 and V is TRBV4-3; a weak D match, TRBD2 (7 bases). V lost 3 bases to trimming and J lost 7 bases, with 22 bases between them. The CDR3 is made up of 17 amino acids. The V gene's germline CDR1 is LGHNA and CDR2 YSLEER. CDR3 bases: TGCGCCAGCAGCCAGGAAGGCGGGGGCTCTCGTCGAAATGAGCAGTTCTTC. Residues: CASSQEGGGSRRNEQFF.

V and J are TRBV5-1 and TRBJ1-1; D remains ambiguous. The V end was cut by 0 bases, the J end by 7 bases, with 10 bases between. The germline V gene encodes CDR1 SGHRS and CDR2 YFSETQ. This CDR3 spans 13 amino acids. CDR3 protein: CASSLAPVIEAFF. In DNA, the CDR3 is TGCGCCAGCAGCTTGGCCCCCGTGATTGAAGCTTTCTTT.

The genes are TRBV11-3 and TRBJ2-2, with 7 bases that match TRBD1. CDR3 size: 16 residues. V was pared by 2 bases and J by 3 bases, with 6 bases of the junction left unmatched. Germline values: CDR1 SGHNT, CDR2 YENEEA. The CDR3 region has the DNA TGTGCCAGCAGCTTACTGACCGGGACAGACACCGGGGAGCTGTTTTTT. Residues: CASSLLTGTDTGELFF. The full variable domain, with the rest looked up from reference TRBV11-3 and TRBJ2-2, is EAGVVQSPRYKIIEKKQPVAFWCNPISGHNTLYWYLQNLGQGPELLIRYENEEAVDDSQLPKDRFSAERLKGVDSTLKIQPAELGDSAVYLCASSLLTGTDTGELFFGEGSRLTVL.

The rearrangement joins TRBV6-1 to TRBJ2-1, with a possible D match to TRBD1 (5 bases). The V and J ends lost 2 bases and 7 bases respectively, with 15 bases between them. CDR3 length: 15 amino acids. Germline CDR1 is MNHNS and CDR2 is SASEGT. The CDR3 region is CASSERGPARNEQFF. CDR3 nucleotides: TGTGCCAGCAGTGAAAGGGGCCCGGCGAGGAATGAGCAGTTCTTC.

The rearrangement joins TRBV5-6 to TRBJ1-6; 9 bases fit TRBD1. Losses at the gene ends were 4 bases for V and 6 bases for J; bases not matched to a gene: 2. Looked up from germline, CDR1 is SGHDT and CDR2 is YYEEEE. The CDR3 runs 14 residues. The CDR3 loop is CASSVGQGNSPLHF. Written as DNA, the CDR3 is TGTGCCAGCAGCGTGGGACAGGGTAATTCACCCCTCCACTTT.

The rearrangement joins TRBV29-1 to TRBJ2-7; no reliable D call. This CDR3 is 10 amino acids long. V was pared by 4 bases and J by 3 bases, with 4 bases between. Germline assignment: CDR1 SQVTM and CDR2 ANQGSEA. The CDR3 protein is CSVVNYEQYF. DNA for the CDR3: TGCAGCGTTGTAAACTACGAGCAGTACTTC.

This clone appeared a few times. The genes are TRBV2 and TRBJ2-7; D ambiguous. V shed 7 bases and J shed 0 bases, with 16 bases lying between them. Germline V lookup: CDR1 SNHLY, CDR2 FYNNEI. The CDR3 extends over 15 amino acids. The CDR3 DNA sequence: TGTGCCAGCATGACTCCCAAAGTGGGCTCCTACGAGCAGTACTTC. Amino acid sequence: CASMTPKVGSYEQYF.

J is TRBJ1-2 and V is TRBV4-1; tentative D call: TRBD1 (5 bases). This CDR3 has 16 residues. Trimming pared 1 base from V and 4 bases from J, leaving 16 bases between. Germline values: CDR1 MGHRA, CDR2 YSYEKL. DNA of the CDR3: TGCGCCAGCAGCCAAGGGGACGGCCTCACTCGCTATGGCTACACCTTC. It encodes CASSQGDGLTRYGYTF.

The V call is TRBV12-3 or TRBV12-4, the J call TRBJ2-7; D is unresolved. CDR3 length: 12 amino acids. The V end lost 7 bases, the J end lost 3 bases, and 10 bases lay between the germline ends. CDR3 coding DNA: TGTGCCAGCACCTCGGGTTTCTACGAGCAGTACTTC. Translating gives CASTSGFYEQYF.

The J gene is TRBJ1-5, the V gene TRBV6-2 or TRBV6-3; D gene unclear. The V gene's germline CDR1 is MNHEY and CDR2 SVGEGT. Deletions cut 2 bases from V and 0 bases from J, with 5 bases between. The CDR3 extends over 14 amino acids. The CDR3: CASSYPNSNQPQHF. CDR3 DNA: TGTGCCAGCAGTTACCCCAATAGCAATCAGCCCCAGCATTTT.

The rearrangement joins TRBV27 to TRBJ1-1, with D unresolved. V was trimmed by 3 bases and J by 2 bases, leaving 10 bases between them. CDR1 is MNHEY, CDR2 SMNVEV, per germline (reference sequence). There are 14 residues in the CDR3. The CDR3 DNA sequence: TGTGCCAGCAGTTTCGGCAGGCGAAACACTGAAGCTTTCTTT. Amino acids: CASSFGRRNTEAFF.

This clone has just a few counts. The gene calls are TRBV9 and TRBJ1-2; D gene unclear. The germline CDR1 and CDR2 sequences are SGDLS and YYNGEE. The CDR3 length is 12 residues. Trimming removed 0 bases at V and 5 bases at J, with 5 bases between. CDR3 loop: CASSVEGYGYTF. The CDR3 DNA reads TGTGCCAGCAGCGTAGAAGGGTATGGCTACACCTTC.

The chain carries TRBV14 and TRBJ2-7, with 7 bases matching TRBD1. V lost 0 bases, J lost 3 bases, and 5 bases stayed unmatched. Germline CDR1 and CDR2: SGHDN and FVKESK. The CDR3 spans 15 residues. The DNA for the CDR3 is TGTGCCAGCAGCCAAGATAGGAGACAGGGCTACGAGCAGTACTTC. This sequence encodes CASSQDRRQGYEQYF.

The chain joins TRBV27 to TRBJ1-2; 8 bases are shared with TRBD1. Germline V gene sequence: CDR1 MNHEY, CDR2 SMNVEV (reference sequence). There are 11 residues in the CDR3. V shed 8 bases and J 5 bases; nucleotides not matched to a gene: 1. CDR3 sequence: CASGDRYGYTF. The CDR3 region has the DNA TGTGCCAGCGGGGACAGGTATGGCTACACCTTC.

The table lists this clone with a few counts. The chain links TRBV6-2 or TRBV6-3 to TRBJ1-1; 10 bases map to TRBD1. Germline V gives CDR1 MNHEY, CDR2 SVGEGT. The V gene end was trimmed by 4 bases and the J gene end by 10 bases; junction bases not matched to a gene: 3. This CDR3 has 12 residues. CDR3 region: CASSSGQGRAFF. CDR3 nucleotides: TGTGCCAGCAGTTCGGGACAGGGGCGAGCTTTCTTT.